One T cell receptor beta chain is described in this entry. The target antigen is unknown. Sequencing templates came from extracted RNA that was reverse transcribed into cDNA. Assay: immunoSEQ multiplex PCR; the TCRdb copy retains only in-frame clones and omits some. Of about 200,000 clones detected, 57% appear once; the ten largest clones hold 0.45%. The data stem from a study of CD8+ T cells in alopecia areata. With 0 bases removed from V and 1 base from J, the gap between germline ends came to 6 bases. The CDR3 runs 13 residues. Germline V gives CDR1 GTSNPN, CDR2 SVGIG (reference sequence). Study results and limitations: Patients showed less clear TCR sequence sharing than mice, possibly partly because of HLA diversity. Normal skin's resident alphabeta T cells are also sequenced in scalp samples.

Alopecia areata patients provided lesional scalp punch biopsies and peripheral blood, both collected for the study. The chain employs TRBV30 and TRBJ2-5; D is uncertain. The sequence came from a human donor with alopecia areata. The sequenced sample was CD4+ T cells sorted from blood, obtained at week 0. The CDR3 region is CAWSVNSQETQYF. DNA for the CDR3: TGTGCCTGGAGTGTAAACAGCCAAGAGACCCAGTACTTC.